A selection of T cell receptor beta chains follows, all from one sample in a study of cytomegalovirus exposure and HLA in healthy donors. The repertoire was sequenced with immunoSEQ multiplex PCR; TCRdb's copy has only in-frame clones and lacks some. The repertoire holds some 180,000 clones, about 78% seen once, with just under 3% in the top ten. Sequencing was carried out using PBMCs. These TCRs come from a woman aged 30 to 39 in good health and CMV-seronegative. CDR3s include the opening cysteine and the closing phenylalanine or tryptophan. A D gene is named only where the DNA matches it firmly. Expanded clones get a size class; other rows say once, few or many, or leave the size out.

D: .
V: TRBV7-2
J: TRBJ1-5
size: .
DNA: TGTGCCAGCAGCTTAGAACAGAGCAATCAGCCCCAGCATTTT
CDR3: CASSLEQSNQPQHF

D: TRBD2
V: TRBV29-1
J: TRBJ2-7
size: once
DNA: TGCAGCGTGGGCTCCGGGACTAGCGCTCTCCAGGTCAACGAGCAGTACTTC
CDR3: CSVGSGTSALQVNEQYF

D: TRBD2
V: TRBV29-1
J: TRBJ2-7
size: once
DNA: TGCAGCGTTGAAGGTCGGACTAGCGGATACTACGAGCAGTACTTC
CDR3: CSVEGRTSGYYEQYF

D: TRBD2
V: TRBV5-6
J: TRBJ2-1
size: .
DNA: TGTGCCAGCAGCTTAAGGAGCGGGGGGTATGAGCAGTTCTTC
CDR3: CASSLRSGGYEQFF

D: TRBD1
V: TRBV6-1
J: TRBJ2-3
size: once
DNA: TGTGCCAGCCACCGGGACAGGGCCACAGATACGCAGTATTTT
CDR3: CASHRDRATDTQYF

D: TRBD2
V: TRBV30
J: TRBJ2-1
size: once
DNA: TGTGCCTGGAGTGACCGACTAGCGGGAGAGGCGCAGTTCTTC
CDR3: CAWSDRLAGEAQFF

D: .
V: TRBV4-1
J: TRBJ2-7
size: few
DNA: TGCGCCAGCAGCCTTCTCCCCAGGGGCTCCTACGAGCAGTACTTC
CDR3: CASSLLPRGSYEQYF

D: TRBD1
V: TRBV30
J: TRBJ2-7
size: .
DNA: TGTGCCGGGGACAGGGGGCGGACTAGGAACGAGCAGTACTTC
CDR3: CAGDRGRTRNEQYF

D: .
V: TRBV29-1
J: TRBJ2-7
size: .
DNA: TGCAGCGCTACCGACAGTTACTCCTACGAGCAGTACTTC
CDR3: CSATDSYSYEQYF

D: TRBD1
V: TRBV6-1
J: TRBJ2-3
size: .
DNA: TGTGCCAGCAGTTCCCAGGGGGCTGGGGATACGCAGTATTTT
CDR3: CASSSQGAGDTQYF

D: TRBD2
V: TRBV6-5
J: TRBJ2-7
size: .
DNA: TGTGCCAGCCACCCCCTAGCGGGAGTTTCCTACGAGCAGTACTTC
CDR3: CASHPLAGVSYEQYF

D: .
V: TRBV6-5
J: TRBJ2-7
size: .
DNA: TGTGCCAGCAGAACTCGCGGGGGCCCCTACGAGCAGTACTTC
CDR3: CASRTRGGPYEQYF

D: .
V: TRBV15
J: TRBJ1-6
size: few
DNA: TGTGCCACCAGCAGAGGACAGCCAAATTCACCCCTCCACTTT
CDR3: CATSRGQPNSPLHF

D: .
V: TRBV9
J: TRBJ2-1
size: once
DNA: TGTGCCAGCGGATCTCGGGCTAGCCTCGGCTACAATGAGCAGTTCTTC
CDR3: CASGSRASLGYNEQFF

D: TRBD2
V: TRBV6-5
J: TRBJ2-7
size: few
DNA: TGTGCCAGCAGTCTACGACTAGCGGGAGGGCGGGAGCAGTACTTC
CDR3: CASSLRLAGGREQYF

D: .
V: TRBV6-5
J: TRBJ2-3
size: .
DNA: TGTGCCAGCAGTAGGCTTGGACAGACAGCAGATACGCAGTATTTT
CDR3: CASSRLGQTADTQYF

D: .
V: TRBV5-1
J: TRBJ1-1
size: .
DNA: TGCGCCAGCAGCTTAACAGGGAAAGACACTGAAGCTTTCTTT
CDR3: CASSLTGKDTEAFF

D: .
V: TRBV6-1
J: TRBJ1-3
size: .
DNA: TGTGCCAGCAGAACCCGACTGCCTGGAAACACCATATATTTT
CDR3: CASRTRLPGNTIYF

D: TRBD1
V: TRBV30
J: TRBJ1-5
size: .
DNA: TGTGCCTGGAGTCGACAGGGGCAGAGCAATCAGCCCCAGCATTTT
CDR3: CAWSRQGQSNQPQHF

D: .
V: TRBV13
J: TRBJ2-3
size: .
DNA: TGTGCCAGCAGCTTATCGGGATCCACAGATACGCAGTATTTT
CDR3: CASSLSGSTDTQYF

D: .
V: TRBV7-9
J: TRBJ2-1
size: .
DNA: TGTGCCAGCAGTCTCCTAAGCTCCTACAATGAGCAGTTCTTC
CDR3: CASSLLSSYNEQFF

D: .
V: TRBV6-1
J: TRBJ2-5
size: .
DNA: TGTGCCAGCTCCGGGACATATCAAGAGACCCAGTACTTC
CDR3: CASSGTYQETQYF

D: TRBD2
V: TRBV28
J: TRBJ2-1
size: .
DNA: TGTGCCAGCAGTTTATCAGTTTCGGCCCGGGGACTAGCGGACAATGAGCAGTTCTTC
CDR3: CASSLSVSARGLADNEQFF

D: .
V: TRBV21-1
J: TRBJ1-1
size: once
DNA: TGTGCCAGCAGCGATGGGAACCGACAGTGGGACACTGAAGCTTTCTTT
CDR3: CASSDGNRQWDTEAFF

D: TRBD1
V: TRBV6-5
J: TRBJ2-5
size: .
DNA: TGTGCCAGCAGTTACCCTCCAGGGGGCTGGGAGACCCAATACTTC
CDR3: CASSYPPGGWETQYF

D: .
V: TRBV6-5
J: TRBJ2-5
size: .
DNA: TGTGCCAGCAGTCTAGGGGGGACCCAGTACTTC
CDR3: CASSLGGTQYF

D: .
V: TRBV4-1
J: TRBJ1-1
size: .
DNA: TGCGCCAGCAGCCAAGACCGAGGGATGGACACTGAAGCTTTCTTT
CDR3: CASSQDRGMDTEAFF

D: TRBD2
V: TRBV18
J: TRBJ2-1
size: .
DNA: TGTGCCAGCTCACTTAGCGGGGGGGCCGACAATGAGCAGTTCTTC
CDR3: CASSLSGGADNEQFF

D: .
V: TRBV4-1
J: TRBJ2-5
size: .
DNA: TGCGCCAGCAGCCTTCGTGGAGGGGAGACCCAGTACTTC
CDR3: CASSLRGGETQYF

D: .
V: TRBV28
J: TRBJ2-1
size: once
DNA: TGTGCCAGCAGTTTAGTCCCCGACTTAGGCTCCTACAATGAGCAGTTCTTC
CDR3: CASSLVPDLGSYNEQFF

D: .
V: TRBV5-6
J: TRBJ2-7
size: few
DNA: TGTGCCAGCAGCTTGGGACTTTTGTACGAGCAGTACTTC
CDR3: CASSLGLLYEQYF

D: TRBD1
V: TRBV7-6
J: TRBJ2-2
size: .
DNA: TGTGCCAGCAGCTTAGGGGATGTACGGACAGGGTTTGCCGGGGAGCTGTTTTTT
CDR3: CASSLGDVRTGFAGELFF

D: TRBD2
V: TRBV7-8
J: TRBJ2-5
size: .
DNA: TGTGCCAGCAGCCGGAGACGGGGAGGGCCGGGGGAGACCCAGTACTTC
CDR3: CASSRRRGGPGETQYF